This T cell receptor (beta chain) was recovered during a study of CD8+CD57+ T cells in acquired aplastic anemia. Whole-study context: Mean DNA quantity obtained from sorted CD4+ and CD8+ cells was 2.5 to 4 ug. General study findings and limits: Any difference that existed in CD8+ Simpson's diversity between patients and controls was not significant. Sharing between patients and controls was observed for around 30 CD8+ CDR3 sequences.

Patients sequenced had flow cytometry evidence of CD8+CD57+ cell expansion. With no exception, the patients had severe acquired aplastic anemia. Template material for TCR beta VDJ and CDR3 profiling consisted of genomic DNA. TCRdb ran MiXCR on the reads and lists one entry per CDR3 protein. The table has a few hundred thousand distinct CDR3 sequences, roughly 50% seen once. Germline V gene lookup returns CDR1 LNHDA and CDR2 SQIVND (reference sequence). The CDR3 contains 16 residues. V lost 9 bases to trimming and J lost 0 bases; unmatched junction nucleotides: 7. Only one count was recorded for this clonotype. Its antigen is unknown.

This TCR derives from a human donor with aplastic anemia. This rearrangement joins TRBV19 to TRBJ2-4; 11 bases line up with TRBD2. What was sequenced was sorted CD4+, CD8+, or CD8+CD57+ T cells (not recorded which) from PBMCs. The CDR3 DNA reads TGTGCCAGCCGGAGTAGCGGGGGGGTAGCCAAAAACATTCAGTACTTC. Protein: CASRSSGGVAKNIQYF.